The clone carrying this T cell receptor beta chain was detected many times. No antigen is known for it. This entry comes from a study of blood T cells in healthy people across ages. Broader study findings: Diversity of TCR beta per million T cells declined in a roughly linear way with age. Diversity figures based on one million T cells were deemed too low. It was not known whether donors were CMV positive (a possible confounder of expanded clonotype changes).

PCR was performed a second time for about 7 to 12 cycles using a sample-barcoded 5' primer and a J-beta primer mix. Each CDR3 protein gets one entry after TCRdb re-called the 5' RACE reads with MiXCR. The profile shows 750,000 to 950,000 distinct CDR3 sequences, roughly 53% of them singletons. Germline lookup yields CDR1 MNHEY and CDR2 SMNVEV (reference sequence). The CDR3 sequence is 13 residues long. V lost 6 bases to trimming and J lost 0 bases, with 6 bases between them. Donation came from healthy Caucasian individuals in Russia who were aged roughly 6 to 95. The sample consisted of blood. The rearrangement uses TRBV27 and TRBJ2-1; possible D gene TRBD1, 6 bases. This TCR was sampled from an older man in good health. The CDR3 here is CASRGGSYNEQFF. DNA for the CDR3: TGTGCCAGCAGAGGGGGCTCCTACAATGAGCAGTTCTTC.